This T cell receptor (beta chain) was identified in a study of cytomegalovirus exposure and HLA in healthy donors. Concerning this clone: Its antigen is unidentified.

Whole-study results and caveats: In vitro work confirmed that a few CMV-associated chains recognize CMV antigens.

Clones were read by immunoSEQ multiplex PCR, and TCRdb kept only the in-frame ones, dropping some. The table includes roughly 150,000 clones, 70% to 90% detected once. This CDR3 spans 16 amino acids. After removal of 3 bases from V and 7 bases from J, the junction contained 9 bases not matched to a gene. The germline CDR1 and CDR2 sequences are MNHNS and SASEGT. What was sequenced was PBMCs. The genes are TRBV6-1 and TRBJ1-4; 9 nucleotides match TRBD1. The clonotype comes from a man aged 25-40 years in good health and CMV-seropositive. CDR3 sequence reads: CASSDFTRTGVEKLFF. CDR3 sequence (DNA): TGTGCCAGCAGTGACTTTACCCGGACAGGGGTTGAAAAACTGTTTTTT.